The 24 T cell receptor beta chains reported below all come from one sample, sequenced in a study of PD-1 blockade in classical Hodgkin lymphoma. Each of the patients experienced relapse following autologous stem cell transplantation, and their brentuximab vedotin exposure differed. Sequenced by immunoSEQ multiplex PCR; TCRdb stores in-frame clones only, minus some. The data hold 80,000 to 100,000 clones, with approximately 92% observed a single time. The sequences come from peripheral blood mononuclear cells (PBMCs), collected at baseline. Receptor source: a human donor with classical Hodgkin lymphoma.

The chain recombines TRBV30 with TRBJ1-2; no clear D. CDR3 length: 14 amino acids. CDR1 and CDR2 from the germline V gene are GTSNPN and SVGIG (reference sequence). The V and J ends lost 1 base and 9 bases respectively, with 18 bases between them. CDR3: CAWSAGRSLYRYTF. The DNA for the CDR3 is TGTGCCTGGAGTGCGGGCAGGAGCTTATATCGCTACACCTTC.

This clone turned up a few times. The genes are TRBV29-1 and TRBJ1-2; tentatively, D is TRBD1 (5 bases). The CDR3 consists of 12 residues. V was cut by 0 bases and J by 7 bases, with 9 bases left in between. Looked up from germline, CDR1 is SQVTM and CDR2 is ANQGSEA. The DNA of the CDR3 is TGCAGCGTTGAAGAGGGGGTTTCTGGCTACACCTTC. It encodes CSVEEGVSGYTF.

As for this clone: Within the sample, other DNA sequences also encode this same CDR3. The chain has TRBV30 and TRBJ2-7; D unresolved. This CDR3 contains 12 residues. Germline loops: CDR1 GTSNPN, CDR2 SVGIG (reference sequence). Between the trimmed V and J ends, which lost 1 base and 1 base, there was a span of 5 bases. This CDR3 reads CAWSGFSYEQYF. The CDR3 DNA sequence: TGTGCCTGGAGTGGTTTTTCCTACGAGCAGTACTTC.

The V and J genes are TRBV10-3 and TRBJ1-2, with no clear D. V was pared by 6 bases and J by 6 bases, with 14 bases between. Germline V gene sequence: CDR1 ENHRY, CDR2 SYGVKD. The CDR3 totals 13 residues. The CDR3 DNA follows: TGTGCCATCAGGTCCGCGGGCCCAGATGGCTACACCTTC. This translates into CAIRSAGPDGYTF.

This rearrangement joins TRBV2 to TRBJ2-7; no clear D. This CDR3 is 12 amino acids long. V was trimmed by 6 bases and J by 1 base, leaving 7 bases between them. The germline V gene encodes CDR1 SNHLY and CDR2 FYNNEI. Written as DNA, the CDR3 is TGTGCCAGCAGCTCCCAATCCTACGAGCAGTACTTC. This gives the protein CASSSQSYEQYF.

The gene calls are TRBV19 and TRBJ2-6; D not resolved. The V end lost 2 bases, the J end lost 2 bases, and 7 bases lay between the germline ends. The CDR3 has 15 amino acids. CDR1 and CDR2 (germline): LNHDA, SQIVND (reference sequence). CDR3: CASSILLPGANVLTF. CDR3 sequence (DNA): TGTGCCAGTAGTATACTCTTGCCTGGGGCCAACGTCCTGACTTTC.

V usage is TRBV7-9 and J usage is TRBJ1-2; D gene uncertain. Trimming left V 4 bases short and J 0 bases short, with 18 bases between. This CDR3 contains 17 residues. Germline lookup yields CDR1 SEHNR and CDR2 FQNEAQ (reference sequence). Written as DNA, the CDR3 is TGTGCCAGCAGCTCAACCGGCGCGGTCGGAGCTAACTATGGCTACACCTTC. Translating gives CASSSTGAVGANYGYTF.

V gene TRBV29-1 combines with J gene TRBJ1-2; unclear D gene. This CDR3 region has 14 residues. Trimming removed 0 bases from V and 2 bases from J, with 10 bases in between. Germline V gives CDR1 SQVTM, CDR2 ANQGSEA. The CDR3 spells CSVEDRSENYGYTF. The CDR3 coding sequence is TGCAGCGTTGAAGATCGATCCGAGAACTATGGCTACACCTTC. Using reference TRBV29-1 and TRBJ1-2 for the parts outside the CDR3, the full variable domain is SAVISQKPSRDICQRGTSLTIQCQVDSQVTMMFWYRQQPGQSLTLIATANQGSEATYESGFVIDKFPISRPNLTFSTLTVSNMSPEDSSIYLCSVEDRSENYGYTFGSGTRLTVV.

The chain has TRBV11-1 and TRBJ2-2, with TRBD2 matching over 9 bases. The CDR3 sequence is 16 residues long. Losses at the gene ends were 5 bases for V and 4 bases for J; bases not matched to a gene: 8. CDR1 is SGHAT, CDR2 FQDESV, per germline (reference sequence). This chain's CDR3 is CASSQVGREGTGELFF. The CDR3 nucleotides read TGTGCCAGCAGCCAGGTCGGGCGGGAGGGCACCGGGGAGCTGTTTTTT.

This chain links TRBV10-3 with TRBJ2-7; 10 nucleotides align to TRBD2. Germline assignment: CDR1 ENHRY and CDR2 SYGVKD. The CDR3 covers 16 residues. V lost 0 bases to trimming and J lost 2 bases; unmatched junction nucleotides: 4. The CDR3 DNA is TGTGCCATCAGTGAGTCCGGACTAGCGGAAACCTACGAGCAGTACTTC. Protein: CAISESGLAETYEQYF.

This chain links TRBV27 with TRBJ2-1, with 7 bases that match TRBD2. The V gene end was trimmed by 3 bases and the J gene end by 10 bases; junction bases not matched to a gene: 9. The CDR3 covers 14 residues. Germline lookup yields CDR1 MNHEY and CDR2 SMNVEV (reference sequence). The CDR3 loop reads CASSLSGTIREQFF. The CDR3 region has the DNA TGTGCCAGCAGTTTGAGCGGGACTATCAGGGAGCAGTTCTTC.

V gene TRBV15 combines with J gene TRBJ1-1; D might be TRBD1 (6 bases). The germline gives CDR1 LNHNV, CDR2 YYDKDF (reference sequence). Deletions cut 0 bases from V and 4 bases from J, with 24 bases between. This CDR3 is built from 19 residues. Here the CDR3 reads CATSRDMGAGEGSSTEAFF. CDR3 bases: TGTGCCACCAGCAGAGATATGGGGGCTGGGGAGGGATCGAGCACTGAAGCTTTCTTT. The whole variable domain, filled in from reference TRBV15 and TRBJ1-1, reads DAMVIQNPRYQVTQFGKPVTLSCSQTLNHNVMYWYQQKSSQAPKLLFHYYDKDFNNEADTPDNFQSRRPNTSFCFLDIRSPGLGDTAMYLCATSRDMGAGEGSSTEAFFGQGTRLTVV.

The gene calls are TRBV5-5 and TRBJ2-7; D might be TRBD1 or TRBD2, each matching 5 bases. Germline-derived CDR1 and CDR2 are SGHKS and YYEKEE (reference sequence). The V gene lost 3 bases and the J gene lost 2 bases, with 12 bases spanning the gap. This CDR3 spans 14 amino acids. The CDR3 DNA reads TGTGCCAGCAGCTCTACCGGGACCACCTACGAGCAGTACTTC. Its translation: CASSSTGTTYEQYF.

The V and J genes are TRBV27 and TRBJ2-1; 8 bases are shared with TRBD1. This CDR3 has 15 amino acids. CDR1 is MNHEY and CDR2 is SMNVEV in the germline V gene (reference sequence). V shed 6 bases and J 1 base; nucleotides not matched to a gene: 5. The chain's CDR3 is CASRSDRGSYNEQFF. CDR3 DNA sequence: TGTGCCAGCAGATCCGACAGGGGTTCCTACAATGAGCAGTTCTTC.

This chain joins TRBV4-1 and TRBJ2-3; 8 positions match TRBD1. V was clipped by 2 bases and J by 2 bases; unmatched bases: 9. CDR3 length equals 17 residues. Germline V gene lookup returns CDR1 MGHRA and CDR2 YSYEKL. CDR3: CASSQWTGTGNTDTQYF. In DNA, the CDR3 is TGCGCCAGCAGCCAATGGACAGGGACGGGAAACACAGATACGCAGTATTTT.

The CDR3 DNA is TGTGCCAGCAAGTATAGCGCAACTGGCTACACCTTC. Its translation is CASKYSATGYTF. This sequence joins TRBV6-5 and TRBJ1-2; no definite D call. The CDR3 is 12 amino acids. The V gene's germline CDR1 is MNHEY and CDR2 SVGAGI. The V end was cut by 7 bases, the J end by 7 bases, with 13 bases between.

This chain links TRBV28 with TRBJ2-7; unclear D gene. The CDR3 has 17 residues. Trimming took 1 base from V and 2 from J, leaving 18 bases between them. The germline gives CDR1 MDHEN, CDR2 SYDVKM. CDR3 sequence: CASSLFGSPTWAYEQYF. The CDR3 DNA reads TGTGCCAGCAGTTTATTCGGCAGCCCTACCTGGGCCTACGAGCAGTACTTC. The full variable domain, with the rest looked up from reference TRBV28 and TRBJ2-7, is DVKVTQSSRYLVKRTGEKVFLECVQDMDHENMFWYRQDPGLGLRLIYFSYDVKMKEKGDIPEGYSVSREKKERFSLILESASTNQTSMYLCASSLFGSPTWAYEQYFGPGTRLTVT.

This rearrangement joins TRBV7-3 to TRBJ1-4; 8 nucleotides agree with TRBD1. The CDR3 length is 16 residues. Germline values: CDR1 SGHTA, CDR2 FQGTGA. With 3 bases clipped from V and 5 bases from J, the junction kept 8 bases outside the gene matches. CDR3 loop: CASSFHRGEGNEKLFF. In DNA, the CDR3 is TGTGCCAGCAGCTTCCACAGGGGGGAAGGGAATGAAAAACTGTTTTTT.

The chain has TRBV2 and TRBJ1-4, with 7 bases matching TRBD1. V gave up 6 bases and J gave up 5 bases; unmatched junction bases: 6. Germline V gives CDR1 SNHLY, CDR2 FYNNEI. This CDR3 contains 14 residues. CDR3 sequence: CASRGDSLNEKLFF. Written as DNA, the CDR3 is TGTGCCAGCAGGGGGGACAGTTTGAATGAAAAACTGTTTTTT.

The chain couples TRBV6-5 to TRBJ2-5; D may be TRBD1 (5 bases). V lost 0 bases and J lost 1, with 6 bases in between. The CDR3 contains 14 residues. Germline CDR1 reads MNHEY; CDR2 reads SVGAGI. The DNA for the CDR3 is TGTGCCAGCAGTTACTCGACAGCCCAAGAGACCCAGTACTTC. This codes for CASSYSTAQETQYF.

The rearrangement joins TRBV19 to TRBJ1-5, with D hard to call. Germline values: CDR1 LNHDA, CDR2 SQIVND (reference sequence). The V gene lost 10 bases and the J gene lost 4 bases, with 14 bases spanning the gap. This CDR3 has 13 amino acids. The CDR3, as DNA: TGTGCCACCGCGTTGGGAGGGAATCAGCCCCAGCATTTT. Its protein product is CATALGGNQPQHF.

The CDR3 is CASSESGNQWFF. For the CDR3, the DNA is TGCGCCAGCAGTGAGTCGGGAAACCAGTGGTTCTTC. V and J are TRBV10-1 and TRBJ2-1, with no clear D. The CDR3 totals 12 residues. V lost 0 bases and J lost 15, with 12 bases in between. Germline lookup yields CDR1 WNHNN and CDR2 SYGVQD (reference sequence).

V gene TRBV30 combines with J gene TRBJ1-3; maybe TRBD1 (6 bases). Trimming took off 2 bases at V and 2 bases at J, with 16 bases between the two ends. Germline CDR1 and CDR2: GTSNPN and SVGIG (reference sequence). This CDR3 comprises 16 residues. This CDR3 is CAWSKLGGGPGNTIYF. The CDR3 region has the DNA TGTGCCTGGAGTAAATTGGGTGGGGGCCCTGGAAACACCATATATTTT.

The chain joins TRBV6-1 to TRBJ2-7; D is unresolved. V was shortened by 0 bases and J by 3 bases, with 9 bases between the two germline ends. The CDR3 has 14 residues. Germline CDR1 is MNHNS and CDR2 is SASEGT. Written as DNA, the CDR3 is TGTGCCAGCAGTGAAGCGGGCAGTTACTACGAGCAGTACTTC. This translates into CASSEAGSYYEQYF.